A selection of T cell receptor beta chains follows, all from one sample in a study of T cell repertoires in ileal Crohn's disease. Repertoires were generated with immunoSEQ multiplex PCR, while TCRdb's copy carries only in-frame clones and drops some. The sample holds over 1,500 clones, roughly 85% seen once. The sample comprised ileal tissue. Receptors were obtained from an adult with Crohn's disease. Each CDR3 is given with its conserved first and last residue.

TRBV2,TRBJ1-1,CASVTGGGTEAFF
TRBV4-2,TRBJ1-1,CASSPRFNMNTEAFF
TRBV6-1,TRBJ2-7,CASSETGEGSYEQYF
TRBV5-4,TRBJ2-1,CASSPSTAYNEQFF
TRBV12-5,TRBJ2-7,CASVCSGVYEQYF
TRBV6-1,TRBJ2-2,CASAWGTSGARELFF
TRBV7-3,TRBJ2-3,CASSPKNPPGSGATDTQYF
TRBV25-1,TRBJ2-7,CASSSDAYEQYF
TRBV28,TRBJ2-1,CASSSPLGQFF
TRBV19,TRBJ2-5,CASSIGRRTSGREETQYF
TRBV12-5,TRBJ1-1,CASADRLNTEAFF
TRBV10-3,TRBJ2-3,CAISESGDTQYF
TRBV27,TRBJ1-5,CASSGTGGNSNQPQHF
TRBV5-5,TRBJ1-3,CASSLALQGSGNTIYF
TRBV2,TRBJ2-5,CASSRTSQTETQYF
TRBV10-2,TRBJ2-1,CASSETLGYNEQFF
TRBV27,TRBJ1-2,CASSNSNYGYTF
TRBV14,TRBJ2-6,CASSRGGTGANVLTF
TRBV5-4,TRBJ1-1,CASSYPIERNRGSTEAFF
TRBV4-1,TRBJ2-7,CASSPFGGRYEQYF
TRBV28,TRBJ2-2,CASLSGFGTGELFF
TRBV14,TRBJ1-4,CASSPDQWGSEKLFF
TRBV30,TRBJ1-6,CAWSVDRVKGSLHF
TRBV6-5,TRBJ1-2,CASSLGGPNYGYTF
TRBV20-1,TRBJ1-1,CSADRGSEAFF
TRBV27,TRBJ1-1,CASRRLNTEAFF
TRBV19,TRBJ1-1,CASQMNTEAFF
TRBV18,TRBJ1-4,CASSPQGEVGEKLFF
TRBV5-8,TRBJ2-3,CASSLPFGTSTDTQYF
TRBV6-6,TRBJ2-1,CASSISGEQFF
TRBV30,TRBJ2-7,CAWNTNSYEQYF
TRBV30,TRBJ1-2,CAWEGRANYGYTF
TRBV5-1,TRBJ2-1,CASSLRAGSGGNEQFF
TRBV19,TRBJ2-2,CASKRERRSGELFF
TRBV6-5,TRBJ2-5,CASSYSGRETQYF
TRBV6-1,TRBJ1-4,CASRAPGGTNEKLFF
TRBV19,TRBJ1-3,CASSMGDSSGNTIYF
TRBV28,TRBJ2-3,CASGTDTQYF
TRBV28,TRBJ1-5,CASSATVQPQHF
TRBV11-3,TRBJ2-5,CASSFGPGETQYF
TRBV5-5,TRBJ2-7,CASSPGGYSYEQYF
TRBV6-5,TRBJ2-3,CASSSGQGTDTQYF
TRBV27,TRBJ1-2,CASSLNYGQGAVGYTF
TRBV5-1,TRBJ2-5,CASSRGAGQRSQETQYF
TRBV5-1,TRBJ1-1,CASSLADGMNTEAFF
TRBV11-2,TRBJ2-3,CASSPGPAEDTQYF
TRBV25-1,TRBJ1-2,CASSEWRGGYTF
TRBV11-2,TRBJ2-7,CASSFLRGSEQYF
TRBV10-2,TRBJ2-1,CASRVQGTYNEQFF
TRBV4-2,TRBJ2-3,CASSQQDSATDTQYF
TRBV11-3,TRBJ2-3,CASSSGTSGSLDTQYF
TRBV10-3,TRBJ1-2,CAISESRQENDGYTF
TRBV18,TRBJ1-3,CASSPGEAAGNTIYF
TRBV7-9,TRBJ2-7,CASLPRGPSYEQYF
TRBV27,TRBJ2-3,CASRYRGHGGRLRTDTQYF
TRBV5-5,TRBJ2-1,CASSFVAGTYNEQFF
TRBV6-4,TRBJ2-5,CATPPLAGGFETQYF